The next 26 T cell receptor beta chains were all read from a single sample in a study of CD8+ T cells in alopecia areata. Sequencing templates came from extracted RNA that was reverse transcribed into cDNA. The table came from immunoSEQ multiplex PCR; TCRdb's copy has only in-frame clones and leaves some out. The table lists about 210,000 clones, 50% to 60% of them singletons. Treatment noted: oral pan-JAK inhibitor, 5-10 mg twice daily. The input for sequencing was CD4+ T cells sorted from blood, taken at week 4, from a patient treated with tofacitinib. The receptors stem from a human donor with alopecia areata.

V gene TRBV7-2 combines with J gene TRBJ1-3, with 8 bases identical to TRBD1. V shed 6 bases, J shed 1 base, and the junction held 11 bases outside the gene matches. Germline V gives CDR1 SGHTA, CDR2 FQGNSA. This CDR3 is 17 amino acids long. The CDR3: CASSPNQGAFSGNTIYF. CDR3 bases: TGTGCCAGCAGTCCTAACCAGGGGGCTTTTTCTGGAAACACCATATATTTT.

This clone has more than one count but fewer than ten. The rearrangement links TRBV28 to TRBJ2-2; TRBD1 matches 8 bases. This CDR3 has 17 residues. CDR1 MDHEN and CDR2 SYDVKM come from the germline V gene. Unmatched junction bases numbered 14, after V lost 6 bases and J lost 5 bases. The CDR3 here is CASRIGYAGTGTGELFF. As DNA, the CDR3 is TGTGCCAGCAGGATCGGGTACGCCGGGACAGGAACCGGGGAGCTGTTTTTT.

This clone was found a few times. This sequence joins TRBV7-9 and TRBJ2-5, with D possibly being TRBD2 (5 bases). With 6 bases removed from V and 2 bases from J, the gap between germline ends came to 16 bases. The CDR3 sequence is 15 residues long. The germline CDR1 and CDR2 sequences are SEHNR and FQNEAQ (reference sequence). CDR3: CASRHGEGWQETQYF. The CDR3 coding sequence is TGTGCCAGCAGGCATGGTGAGGGCTGGCAAGAGACCCAGTACTTC.

The chain combines TRBV25-1 with TRBJ2-5, with unresolved D. CDR1 MGHDK and CDR2 SYGVNS come from the germline V gene. V was clipped by 8 bases and J by 6 bases, with 7 bases between them. The CDR3 covers 10 residues. The CDR3 region has the DNA TGTGCCAGCCGCTTGAAGACCCAGTACTTC. It is translated as CASRLKTQYF.

The genes are TRBV29-1 and TRBJ2-1, with TRBD2 matching 8 bases. The CDR3 loop spans 16 amino acids. Trimming cost V 4 bases and J 0 bases; bases outside gene matches: 8. The germline CDR1 and CDR2 sequences are SQVTM and ANQGSEA. This CDR3 reads CSVGERGRISYNEQFF. Written as DNA, the CDR3 is TGCAGCGTTGGGGAGCGGGGGCGAATCTCCTACAATGAGCAGTTCTTC.

This clone was detected many times. The chain recombines TRBV2 with TRBJ2-7; the match to TRBD2 covers 15 bases. This CDR3 spans 20 amino acids. Per the germline V gene, CDR1 is SNHLY and CDR2 is FYNNEI. V trimming: 6 bases; J trimming: 6 bases; junction bases outside the gene matches: 21. The CDR3 here is CASSELPGQGLAGGLSEQYF. The CDR3 DNA is TGTGCCAGCAGCGAACTTCCGGGACAGGGACTAGCGGGGGGACTAAGCGAGCAGTACTTC.

The chain links TRBV5-1 to TRBJ2-2, with D possibly being TRBD2 (5 bases). Germline CDR1 SGHRS, CDR2 YFSETQ. The length of the CDR3 is 13 residues. Trimming pared 2 bases from V and 10 bases from J, leaving 12 bases between. This CDR3 is CASSFPIGVELFF. The CDR3, as DNA: TGCGCCAGCAGCTTCCCAATCGGGGTGGAGCTGTTTTTT.

This clone was found once. The chain uses TRBV29-1 and TRBJ1-2, with a possible D match to TRBD1 (6 bases). The germline V and J ends were trimmed by 8 bases and 4 bases, with 8 bases remaining between them. The CDR3 loop spans 10 amino acids. The germline V gene has CDR1 SQVTM and CDR2 ANQGSEA. This chain's CDR3 is CSTDSYGYTF. The CDR3 region has the DNA TGCAGCACGGACAGCTATGGCTACACCTTC.

This chain links TRBV30 with TRBJ2-5; D ambiguous. Trimming removed 3 bases at V and 5 bases at J, with 16 bases between. Germline values: CDR1 GTSNPN, CDR2 SVGIG (reference sequence). This CDR3 spans 14 amino acids. CDR3 DNA: TGTGCCTGGAGGGTTCGGTCGATGGGGGAGACCCAGTACTTC. It is translated as CAWRVRSMGETQYF.

This rearrangement joins TRBV14 to TRBJ2-5; D call uncertain. The germline V gene encodes CDR1 SGHDN and CDR2 FVKESK. Deletions cut 2 bases from V and 1 base from J, with 2 bases between. The CDR3 is made up of 12 amino acids. The CDR3 loop is CASSQIQETQYF. Written as DNA, the CDR3 is TGTGCCAGCAGCCAAATCCAAGAGACCCAGTACTTC.

The chain uses TRBV5-6 and TRBJ2-1, with D perhaps being TRBD1 or TRBD2 (5 bases each). The germline V gene encodes CDR1 SGHDT and CDR2 YYEEEE. This CDR3 is built from 14 residues. V dropped 0 bases and J dropped 9 bases, with 13 bases sitting between them. This CDR3 reads CASSLALTGGEQFF. The DNA for the CDR3 is TGTGCCAGCAGCTTGGCCCTGACTGGGGGTGAGCAGTTCTTC.

This clone has just a few counts. This sequence joins TRBV29-1 and TRBJ1-3; no firm D call. Germline CDR1 SQVTM, CDR2 ANQGSEA. V was shortened by 6 bases and J by 3 bases, with 12 bases between the two germline ends. The CDR3 runs to 13 residues. The CDR3, as DNA: TGCAGCGTCGACCTTCCAGGTGGAAACACCATATATTTT. Protein: CSVDLPGGNTIYF.

There are a few counts of this clone. This chain joins TRBV7-9 and TRBJ1-2; 7 nucleotides agree with TRBD1. The length of the CDR3 is 12 residues. The junction had 7 bases not matched to a gene; V was cut back by 5 bases and J by 10 bases. The germline gives CDR1 SEHNR, CDR2 FQNEAQ (reference sequence). CDR3 sequence: CASSPWDRAYTF. Written as DNA, the CDR3 is TGTGCCAGCAGCCCTTGGGACAGAGCCTACACCTTC.

About this clone: Different DNA sequences within this sample yield the same CDR3. The CDR3: CSVGQGPDTQYF. The CDR3 DNA reads TGCAGCGTGGGACAGGGGCCAGATACGCAGTATTTT. The chain couples TRBV29-1 to TRBJ2-3; 10 bases match TRBD1. There are 12 residues in the CDR3. The germline gives CDR1 SQVTM, CDR2 ANQGSEA. Trimming took 6 bases from V and 4 from J; bases not matched to a gene: 1.

The J gene is TRBJ1-2, the V gene TRBV27; D call uncertain. The CDR3 extends over 13 amino acids. The germline V gene has CDR1 MNHEY and CDR2 SMNVEV (reference sequence). The V end was cut by 8 bases, the J end by 0 bases, with 10 bases between. CDR3 bases: TGTGCCAGCTCGACGGGTCCTAACTATGGCTACACCTTC. Translation: CASSTGPNYGYTF.

This clone appeared a few times. Other DNA sequences of this sample code for an identical CDR3. This rearrangement joins TRBV7-2 to TRBJ2-3, with D perhaps matching TRBD1 (5 bases). Germline V gene data show CDR1 as SGHTA and CDR2 as FQGNSA. The CDR3 contains 14 residues. Trimming shortened V by 3 bases and J by 4 bases, and 11 bases separated the two germline ends. DNA for the CDR3: TGTGCCAGCAGCTTGAGCAGGGTTGCAGATACGCAGTATTTT. It encodes CASSLSRVADTQYF.

This clone was counted many times. The chain uses TRBV11-1 and TRBJ1-6, with TRBD1 identical over 7 bases. V dropped 7 bases and J dropped 0; count of bases not matched to a gene: 3. The CDR3 spans 15 residues. Germline CDR1 SGHAT, CDR2 FQDESV (reference sequence). CDR3 protein: CASNRDSSYNSPLHF. CDR3 bases: TGTGCCAGCAACCGGGACAGCTCCTATAATTCACCCCTCCACTTT.

This clone was observed a handful of times. The gene calls are TRBV6-1 and TRBJ1-4; D gene ambiguous. Germline V CDR1 and CDR2: MNHNS, SASEGT. This CDR3 spans 15 amino acids. V lost 5 bases to trimming and J lost 0 bases, with 10 bases between them. The CDR3 sequence: CASSPSRATNEKLFF. The CDR3 DNA follows: TGTGCCAGCAGTCCAAGTCGAGCAACTAATGAAAAACTGTTTTTT.

This clone was observed a handful of times. One end of the junction fails to match germline, which may point to a read error. V and J are TRBV6-5 and TRBJ2-5, with 10 bases identical to TRBD2. The CDR3 is 15 amino acids. In germline, CDR1 is MNHEY, CDR2 SVGAGI. CDR3: CAISALGTSEETQYF. The DNA of the CDR3 is TGTGCCATCAGTGCCCTCGGGACTAGCGAAGAGACCCAGTACTTC.

The genes are TRBV29-1 and TRBJ1-1; D gene uncertain. The length of the CDR3 is 14 residues. Trimming stripped 4 bases from V and 3 bases from J, with 15 bases between. Germline V gene sequence: CDR1 SQVTM, CDR2 ANQGSEA. Written as DNA, the CDR3 is TGCAGCGTTGCCCGGCAGTCTAGAGACACTGAAGCTTTCTTT. Translating it yields CSVARQSRDTEAFF.

The J gene is TRBJ1-5, the V gene TRBV30; maybe TRBD1 (5 bases). The V and J ends lost 3 bases and 8 bases respectively, with 14 bases between them. The CDR3 runs to 13 residues. Germline assignment: CDR1 GTSNPN and CDR2 SVGIG (reference sequence). As DNA, the CDR3 is TGTGCCTGGAGGGCCGGGGACGTTGAGCCCCAGCATTTT. It yields the protein CAWRAGDVEPQHF.

The V gene is TRBV29-1, the J gene TRBJ2-3, with TRBD1 matching 11 bases. J lost 8 bases, V lost 7 bases, and 14 bases had no gene match. The germline V gene encodes CDR1 SQVTM and CDR2 ANQGSEA. The CDR3 is 15 residues long. CDR3 residues: CSARTGTGGSGTQYF. For the CDR3, the DNA is TGCAGCGCGAGAACCGGGACAGGGGGGTCTGGTACGCAGTATTTT.

The CDR3 DNA follows: TGCGCCAGCAGCCTGGGACAGCAAGAGACCCAGTACTTC. Its protein product is CASSLGQQETQYF. The rearrangement joins TRBV5-1 to TRBJ2-5, with TRBD1 matching over 7 bases. The trim removed 4 bases at V and 2 bases at J, leaving 2 bases unmatched. CDR1 is SGHRS, CDR2 YFSETQ, per germline. The CDR3 extends over 13 amino acids.

V gene TRBV29-1 combines with J gene TRBJ2-7; 7 nucleotides agree with TRBD2. The CDR3 loop spans 13 amino acids. Trimming took 6 bases from V and 1 from J; bases not matched to a gene: 6. Germline CDR1 reads SQVTM; CDR2 reads ANQGSEA. The CDR3 DNA follows: TGCAGCGTCCGGAGCGGGGTATCCTACGAGCAGTACTTC. It specifies CSVRSGVSYEQYF.

The rearrangement links TRBV2 to TRBJ2-7, with TRBD1 identical over 9 bases. Germline V lookup: CDR1 SNHLY, CDR2 FYNNEI. The CDR3 contains 14 residues. The ends lost 6 bases at V and 2 bases at J; junction bases unmatched: 5. The CDR3 reads CASRTGGQAYEQYF. The CDR3 bases are TGTGCCAGCAGAACAGGGGGCCAAGCCTACGAGCAGTACTTC.

This clone was picked up a small number of times. This chain links TRBV30 with TRBJ2-6; 8 bases align to TRBD1. This CDR3 contains 16 residues. J was trimmed by 0 bases and V by 7 bases; bases with no gene match: 8. The germline V gene has CDR1 GTSNPN and CDR2 SVGIG (reference sequence). CDR3 sequence: CAFSRTGISGANVLTF. Here the CDR3 DNA reads TGTGCCTTCTCACGGACAGGGATCTCTGGGGCCAACGTCCTGACTTTC. Combining the CDR3 with reference TRBV30 and TRBJ2-6 gives the whole variable domain SQTIHQWPATLVQPVGSPLSLECTVEGTSNPNLYWYRQAAGRGLQLLFYSVGIGQISSEVPQNLSASRPQDRQFILSSKKLLLSDSGFYLCAFSRTGISGANVLTFGAGSRLTVL.